One T cell receptor beta chain is described in this entry. The V and J ends lost 5 bases and 8 bases respectively, with 12 bases between them. CDR3 length: 12 residues. Authors' analysis steps: Amplification from reference gene primers served as the basis for estimated nucleated cell counts. Produced via immunoSEQ multiplex PCR; TCRdb's table is partial and in-frame only. Clone size and V and J calls were adopted from that table, with D and trimming inferred from the DNA. The sample has just over 95,000 clones, 82% seen once. The sample belongs to a study of blood T cell repertoires in COVID-19. Looking at the study overall: Samples came from the United States, Italy and Spain, spanning acute and convalescent COVID-19.

This rearrangement joins TRBV12-3 or TRBV12-4 to TRBJ1-2, with TRBD1 as a possible D gene (5 bases). The sequence derives from a man older than 75 with acute or convalescent COVID-19. Input material: peripheral blood. Here the CDR3 DNA reads TGTGCCAGCAGTCCCAGACAGTGGGGCTACACCTTC. Its protein product is CASSPRQWGYTF.